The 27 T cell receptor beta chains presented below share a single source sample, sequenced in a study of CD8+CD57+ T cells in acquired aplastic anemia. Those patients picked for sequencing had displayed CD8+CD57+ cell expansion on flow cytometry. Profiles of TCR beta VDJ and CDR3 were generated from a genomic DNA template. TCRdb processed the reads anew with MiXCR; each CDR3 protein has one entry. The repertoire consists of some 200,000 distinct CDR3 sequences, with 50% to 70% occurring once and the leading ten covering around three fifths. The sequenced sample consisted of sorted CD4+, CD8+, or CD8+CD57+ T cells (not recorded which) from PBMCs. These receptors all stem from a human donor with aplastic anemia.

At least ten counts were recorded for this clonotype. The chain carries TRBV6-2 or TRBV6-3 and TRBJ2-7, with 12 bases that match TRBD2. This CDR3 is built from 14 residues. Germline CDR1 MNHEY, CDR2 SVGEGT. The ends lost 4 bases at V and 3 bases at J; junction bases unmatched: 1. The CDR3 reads CASSSSGRVYEQYF. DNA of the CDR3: TGTGCCAGCAGTTCTAGCGGGAGGGTCTACGAGCAGTACTTC.

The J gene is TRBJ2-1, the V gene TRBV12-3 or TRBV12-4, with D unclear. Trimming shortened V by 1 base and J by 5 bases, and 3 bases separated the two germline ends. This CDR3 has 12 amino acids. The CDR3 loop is CASSLVHNEQFF. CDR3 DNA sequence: TGTGCCAGCAGTTTAGTCCACAATGAGCAGTTCTTC.

CDR3: CASSPDRDQAETQYF. In DNA, the CDR3 is TGTGCCAGCAGTCCCGACAGGGACCAGGCGGAGACCCAGTACTTC. The rearrangement joins TRBV25-1 to TRBJ2-5; 7 positions agree with TRBD1. The CDR3 extends over 15 amino acids. Losses at the gene ends were 5 bases for V and 5 bases for J; bases not matched to a gene: 11. CDR1 is MGHDK, CDR2 SYGVNS, per germline. Combining the CDR3 with reference TRBV25-1 and TRBJ2-5 gives the whole variable domain EADIYQTPRYLVIGTGKKITLECSQTMGHDKMYWYQQDPGMELHLIHYSYGVNSTEKGDLSSESTVSRIRTEHFPLTLESARPSHTSQYLCASSPDRDQAETQYFGPGTRLLVL.

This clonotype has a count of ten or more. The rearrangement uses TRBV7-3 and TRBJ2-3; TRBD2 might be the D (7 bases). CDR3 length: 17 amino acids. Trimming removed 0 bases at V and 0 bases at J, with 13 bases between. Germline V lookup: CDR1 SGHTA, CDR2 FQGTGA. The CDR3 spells CASSLTGGPPSTDTQYF. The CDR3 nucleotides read TGTGCCAGCAGCTTAACGGGGGGGCCGCCTAGCACAGATACGCAGTATTTT.

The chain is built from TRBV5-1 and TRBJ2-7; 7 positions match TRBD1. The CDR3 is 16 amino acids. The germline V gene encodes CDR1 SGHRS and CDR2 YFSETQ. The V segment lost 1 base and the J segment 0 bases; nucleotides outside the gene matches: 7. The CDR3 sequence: CASSLLRTGYSYEQYF. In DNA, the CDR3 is TGCGCCAGCAGCTTGCTTAGGACAGGTTACTCCTACGAGCAGTACTTC.

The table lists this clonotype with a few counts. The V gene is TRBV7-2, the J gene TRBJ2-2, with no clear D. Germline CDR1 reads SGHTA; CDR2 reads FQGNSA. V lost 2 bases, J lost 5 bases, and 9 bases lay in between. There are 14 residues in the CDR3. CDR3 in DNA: TGTGCCAGCAGCTTAACACCACAGACCGGGGAGCTGTTTTTT. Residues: CASSLTPQTGELFF.

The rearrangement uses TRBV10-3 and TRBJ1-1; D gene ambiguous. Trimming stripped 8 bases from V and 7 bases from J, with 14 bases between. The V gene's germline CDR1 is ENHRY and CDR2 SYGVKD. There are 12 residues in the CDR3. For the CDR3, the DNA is TGTGCCATCCTCGATCCTAAAGGTGAAGCTTTCTTT. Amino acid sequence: CAILDPKGEAFF.

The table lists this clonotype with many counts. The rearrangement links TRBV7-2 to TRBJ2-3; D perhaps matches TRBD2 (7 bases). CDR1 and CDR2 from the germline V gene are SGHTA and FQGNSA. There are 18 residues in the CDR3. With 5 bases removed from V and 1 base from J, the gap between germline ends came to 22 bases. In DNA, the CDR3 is TGTGCCAGCAGCGTAGTTCGGGACTACTCAGGGGGCACAGATACGCAGTATTTT. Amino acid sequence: CASSVVRDYSGGTDTQYF.

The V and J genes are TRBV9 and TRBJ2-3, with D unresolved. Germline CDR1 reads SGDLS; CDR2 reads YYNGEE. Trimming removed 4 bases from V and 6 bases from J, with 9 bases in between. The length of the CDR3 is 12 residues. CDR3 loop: CASSRREDTQYF. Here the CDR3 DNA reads TGTGCCAGCAGCCGCCGTGAGGATACGCAGTATTTT. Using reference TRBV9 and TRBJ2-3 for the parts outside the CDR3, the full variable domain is DSGVTQTPKHLITATGQRVTLRCSPRSGDLSVYWYQQSLDQGLQFLIQYYNGEERAKGNILERFSAQQFPDLHSELNLSSLELGDSALYFCASSRREDTQYFGPGTRLTVL.

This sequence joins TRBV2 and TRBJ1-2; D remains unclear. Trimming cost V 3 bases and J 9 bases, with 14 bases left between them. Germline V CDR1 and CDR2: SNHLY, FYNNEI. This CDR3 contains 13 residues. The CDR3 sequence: CASSEVEVGSYTF. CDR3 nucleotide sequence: TGTGCCAGCAGTGAGGTAGAGGTTGGAAGCTACACCTTC.

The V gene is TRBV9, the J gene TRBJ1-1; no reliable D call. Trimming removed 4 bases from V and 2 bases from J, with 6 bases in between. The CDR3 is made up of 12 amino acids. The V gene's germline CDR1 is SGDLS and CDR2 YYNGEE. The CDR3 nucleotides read TGTGCCAGCAGCTCCATAAACACTGAAGCTTTCTTT. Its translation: CASSSINTEAFF. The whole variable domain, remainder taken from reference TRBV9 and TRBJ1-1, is DSGVTQTPKHLITATGQRVTLRCSPRSGDLSVYWYQQSLDQGLQFLIQYYNGEERAKGNILERFSAQQFPDLHSELNLSSLELGDSALYFCASSSINTEAFFGQGTRLTVV.

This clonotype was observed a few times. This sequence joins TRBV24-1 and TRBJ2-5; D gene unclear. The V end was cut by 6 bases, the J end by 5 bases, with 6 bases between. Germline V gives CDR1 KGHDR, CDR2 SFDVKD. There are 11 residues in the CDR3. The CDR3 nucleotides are TGTGCCACCAGTACTGGGGAGACCCAGTACTTC. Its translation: CATSTGETQYF.

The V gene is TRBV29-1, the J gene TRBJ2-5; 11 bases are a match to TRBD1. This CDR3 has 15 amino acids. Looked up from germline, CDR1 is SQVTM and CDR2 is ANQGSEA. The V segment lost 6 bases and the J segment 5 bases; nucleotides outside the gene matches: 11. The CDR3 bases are TGCAGCGTAAGACCAGGGACAGGGGGGCTTGAGACCCAGTACTTC. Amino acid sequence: CSVRPGTGGLETQYF.

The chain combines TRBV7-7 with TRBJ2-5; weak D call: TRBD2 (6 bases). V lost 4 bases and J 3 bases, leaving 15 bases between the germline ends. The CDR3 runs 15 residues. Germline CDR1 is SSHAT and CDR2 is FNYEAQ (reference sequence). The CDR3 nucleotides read TGTGCCAGCAGCTCCTCCATCGCGGGAAAAGAGACCCAGTACTTC. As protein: CASSSSIAGKETQYF.

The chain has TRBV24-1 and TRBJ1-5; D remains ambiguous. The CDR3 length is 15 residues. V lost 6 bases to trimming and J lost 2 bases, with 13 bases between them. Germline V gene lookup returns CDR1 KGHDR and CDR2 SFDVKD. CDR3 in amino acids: CATSLGIGGNQPQHF. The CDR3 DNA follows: TGTGCCACCAGTTTGGGGATCGGGGGCAATCAGCCCCAGCATTTT.

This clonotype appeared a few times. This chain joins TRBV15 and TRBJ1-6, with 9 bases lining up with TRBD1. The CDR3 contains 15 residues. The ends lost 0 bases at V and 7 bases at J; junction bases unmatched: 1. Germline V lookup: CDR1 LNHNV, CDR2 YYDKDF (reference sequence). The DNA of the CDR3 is TGTGCCACCAGCAGAGAAGGGACAGGGAATTCACCCCTCCACTTT. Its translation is CATSREGTGNSPLHF. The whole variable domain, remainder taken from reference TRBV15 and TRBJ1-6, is DAMVIQNPRYQVTQFGKPVTLSCSQTLNHNVMYWYQQKSSQAPKLLFHYYDKDFNNEADTPDNFQSRRPNTSFCFLDIRSPGLGDTAMYLCATSREGTGNSPLHFGNGTRLTVT.

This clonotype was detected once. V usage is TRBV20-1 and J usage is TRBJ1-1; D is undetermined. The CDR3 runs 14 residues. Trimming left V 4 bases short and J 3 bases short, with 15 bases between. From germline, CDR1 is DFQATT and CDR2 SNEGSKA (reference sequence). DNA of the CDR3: TGCAGTGCTACTAGTGGGAGAGGGCACACTGAAGCTTTCTTT. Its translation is CSATSGRGHTEAFF.

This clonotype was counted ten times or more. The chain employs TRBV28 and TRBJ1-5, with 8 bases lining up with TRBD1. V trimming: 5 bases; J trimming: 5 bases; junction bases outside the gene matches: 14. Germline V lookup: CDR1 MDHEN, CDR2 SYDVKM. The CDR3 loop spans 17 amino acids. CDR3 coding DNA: TGTGCCAGCAGTCCCTTACGGACAGGGTACCATTATCAGCCCCAGCATTTT. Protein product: CASSPLRTGYHYQPQHF.

The DNA for the CDR3 is TGTGCCAGCAGCTTGACATGGGCTCAGCCCCAGCATTTT. As protein: CASSLTWAQPQHF. This chain links TRBV11-3 with TRBJ1-5, with D hard to call. CDR1 SGHNT and CDR2 YENEEA come from the germline V gene. CDR3 length: 13 amino acids. Trimming took 3 bases from V and 6 from J, leaving 9 bases between them.

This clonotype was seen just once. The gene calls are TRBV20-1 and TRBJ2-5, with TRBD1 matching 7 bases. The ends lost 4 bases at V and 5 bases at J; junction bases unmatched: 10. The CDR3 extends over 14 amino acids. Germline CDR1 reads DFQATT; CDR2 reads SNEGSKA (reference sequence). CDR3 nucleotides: TGCAGTGCTATTGACAGGGTGCGGCGGGAGACCCAGTACTTC. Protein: CSAIDRVRRETQYF.

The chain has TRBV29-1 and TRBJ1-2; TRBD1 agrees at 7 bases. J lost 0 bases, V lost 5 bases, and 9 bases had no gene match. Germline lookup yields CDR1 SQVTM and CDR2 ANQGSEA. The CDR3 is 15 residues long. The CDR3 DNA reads TGCAGCGTTTTCCAGGGGGGTACTTCTAACTATGGCTACACCTTC. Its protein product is CSVFQGGTSNYGYTF.

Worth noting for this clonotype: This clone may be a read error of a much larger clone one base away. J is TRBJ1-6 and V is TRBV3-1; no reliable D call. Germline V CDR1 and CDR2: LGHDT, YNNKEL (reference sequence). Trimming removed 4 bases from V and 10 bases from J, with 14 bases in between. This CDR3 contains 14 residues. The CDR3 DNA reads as TGTGCCAGCAGCCCGCAGCCCGACAACTCACCCCTCCACTTT. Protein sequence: CASSPQPDNSPLHF.

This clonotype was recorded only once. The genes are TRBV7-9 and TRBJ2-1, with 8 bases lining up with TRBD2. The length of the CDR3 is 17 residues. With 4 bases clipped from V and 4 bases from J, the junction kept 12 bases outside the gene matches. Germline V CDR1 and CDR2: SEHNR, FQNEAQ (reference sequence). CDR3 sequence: CASSSKPGLVLYNEQFF. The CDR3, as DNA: TGTGCCAGCAGCTCAAAGCCGGGACTAGTGCTTTACAATGAGCAGTTCTTC.

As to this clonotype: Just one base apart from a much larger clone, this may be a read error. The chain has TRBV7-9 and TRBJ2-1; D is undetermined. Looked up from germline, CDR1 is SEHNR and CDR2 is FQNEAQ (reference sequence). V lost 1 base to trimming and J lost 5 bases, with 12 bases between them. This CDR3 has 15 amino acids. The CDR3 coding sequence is TGTGCCAGCAGCTTAGATCCCGCAAGACACAATGAGCAGTTCTTC. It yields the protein CASSLDPARHNEQFF.

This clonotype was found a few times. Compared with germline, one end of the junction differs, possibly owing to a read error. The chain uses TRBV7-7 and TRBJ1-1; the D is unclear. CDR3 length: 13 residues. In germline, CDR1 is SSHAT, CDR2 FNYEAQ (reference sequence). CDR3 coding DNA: TGTGCTAGCAGCTTAGTAATGAACACTGAAGCTTTCTTT. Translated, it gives CASSLVMNTEAFF. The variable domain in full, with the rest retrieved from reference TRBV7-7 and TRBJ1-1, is GAGVSQSPRYKVTKRGQDVTLRCDPISSHATLYWYQQALGQGPEFLTYFNYEAQPDKSGLPSDRFSAERPEGSISTLTIQRTEQRDSAMYRCASSLVMNTEAFFGQGTRLTVV.

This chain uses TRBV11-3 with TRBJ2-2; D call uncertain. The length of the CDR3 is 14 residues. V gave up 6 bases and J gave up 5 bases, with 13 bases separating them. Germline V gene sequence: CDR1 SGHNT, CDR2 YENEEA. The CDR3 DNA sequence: TGTGCCAGCAGAGATACCCCACAGACCGGGGAGCTGTTTTTT. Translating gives CASRDTPQTGELFF.

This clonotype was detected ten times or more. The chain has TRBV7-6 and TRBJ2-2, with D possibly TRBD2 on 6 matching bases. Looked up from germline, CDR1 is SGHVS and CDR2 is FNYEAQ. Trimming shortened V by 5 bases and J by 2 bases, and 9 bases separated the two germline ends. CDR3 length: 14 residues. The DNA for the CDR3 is TGTGCCAGCAGCCCGGGACTTAACACCGGGGAGCTGTTTTTT. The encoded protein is CASSPGLNTGELFF.